This TCR beta chain originates from a study of cytomegalovirus exposure and HLA in healthy donors. On the study more broadly: The approximately 120 validation repertoires used the same platform as the roughly 610 first-cohort repertoires, a later analysis reported.

Study results and limitations: The study designated roughly 160 TCR beta chains cytomegalovirus-associated.

A note on this clone: What it binds is not known.

CDR1 and CDR2 (germline): LNHNV, YYDKDF (reference sequence). The germline V and J ends were trimmed by 3 bases and 6 bases, with 15 bases remaining between them. The CDR3 has 15 residues. This table comes from immunoSEQ multiplex PCR, and its TCRdb copy is limited to in-frame clones, with some not included. The repertoire consists of over 200,000 clones, with 87% occurring once and the leading ten covering roughly 2%. What was sequenced was PBMCs. The chain recombines TRBV15 with TRBJ2-1; the D gene is possibly TRBD2 (6 bases). This sequence was found in a woman aged 18-29 years in good health and CMV-seropositive. CDR3 sequence (DNA): TGTGCCACCAGCAGCAGGAGGGCCGTAGCCAATGAGCAGTTCTTC. Translated: CATSSRRAVANEQFF. Together with reference TRBV15 and TRBJ2-1, the CDR3 gives the full variable domain: DAMVIQNPRYQVTQFGKPVTLSCSQTLNHNVMYWYQQKSSQAPKLLFHYYDKDFNNEADTPDNFQSRRPNTSFCFLDIRSPGLGDTAMYLCATSSRRAVANEQFFGPGTRLTVL.